This T cell receptor (beta chain) derives from a study of blood T cell repertoires in COVID-19. Turning to the study itself: COVID-19 samples from acute and convalescent phases originated in the United States, Italy and Spain. From T cells, B-cell-depleted T cells, or PBMCs came the material, which was cDNA or gDNA.

Original methodology: Reference gene primer amplification gave nucleated cell count estimates. Profiled with immunoSEQ multiplex PCR; TCRdb holds only in-frame clones, not every one. V and J calls and clone size come straight from that table; D and trimming were deduced from the DNA. Of more than 200,000 clones listed, around 80% are singletons. The CDR3 extends over 15 amino acids. J gave up 2 bases and V 5 bases, and 6 bases lay outside the gene matches. Germline lookup yields CDR1 MDHEN and CDR2 SYDVKM. The chain employs TRBV28 and TRBJ2-1; 7 bases fit TRBD1. This clonotype originated in a man in his fifties or sixties with acute or convalescent COVID-19. Source material: peripheral blood. The CDR3 here is CASSRDRSTYNEQFF. For the CDR3, the DNA is TGTGCCAGCAGTCGGGACAGATCTACCTACAATGAGCAGTTCTTC.